The 25 T cell receptor beta chains presented below share a single source sample, sequenced in a study of PD-L1 blockade in urothelial cancer. The data were produced by immunoSEQ multiplex PCR, yet TCRdb's version contains in-frame clones alone and is incomplete. The sample has approximately 80,000 clones, 82% seen once. The sequences come from PBMCs, collected around atezolizumab (anti-PD-L1) treatment. The receptor source for this set is a man between 65 and 85 years old with urothelial cancer.

CDR3: CASSSRVHEQYF. In DNA form, the CDR3 reads TGTGCCAGCAGCTCCAGGGTCCACGAGCAGTACTTC. The chain recombines TRBV7-9 with TRBJ2-7; D is possibly TRBD1 (5 bases). This CDR3 is 12 amino acids long. The V end lost 4 bases, the J end lost 5 bases, and 9 bases lay between the germline ends. The V gene's germline CDR1 is SEHNR and CDR2 FQNEAQ (reference sequence).

The chain employs TRBV4-3 and TRBJ1-1; 9 positions agree with TRBD1. V shed 0 bases, J shed 4 bases, and the junction held 3 bases outside the gene matches. This CDR3 has 15 residues. Germline V CDR1 and CDR2: LGHNA, YSLEER. CDR3 bases: TGCGCCAGCAGCCAAGATCCGGGACAGGGCACTGAAGCTTTCTTT. As protein: CASSQDPGQGTEAFF.

V usage is TRBV7-2 and J usage is TRBJ2-7, with 7 bases matching TRBD1. This CDR3 has 13 residues. CDR1 and CDR2 from the germline V gene are SGHTA and FQGNSA. V was pared by 5 bases and J by 5 bases, with 6 bases of the junction left unmatched. The CDR3 DNA reads TGTGCCAGCAGCAAAAGAGGGGGCGACGAGCAGTACTTC. Translating it yields CASSKRGGDEQYF.

In this sample, this clone turned up many times. CDR3 protein: CAIRGTSGGPFHEQFF. CDR3 nucleotide sequence: TGTGCCATCAGAGGGACTAGCGGGGGCCCTTTCCATGAGCAGTTCTTC. The gene calls are TRBV10-3 and TRBJ2-1, with 14 bases identical to TRBD2. The germline V gene has CDR1 ENHRY and CDR2 SYGVKD. The CDR3 totals 16 residues. Germline trimming cut 6 bases from V and 8 bases from J; bases unmatched to any gene: 9.

The chain uses TRBV5-1 and TRBJ1-1; 7 nucleotides match TRBD1. The CDR3 runs to 14 residues. V lost 5 bases and J lost 4; bases outside the gene matches: 8. Germline V gene sequence: CDR1 SGHRS, CDR2 YFSETQ. The chain's CDR3 is CASRVTGDGTEAFF. The CDR3, as DNA: TGCGCCAGCAGGGTAACAGGGGATGGCACTGAAGCTTTCTTT.

The chain employs TRBV2 and TRBJ1-1; D is unresolved. Germline V gives CDR1 SNHLY, CDR2 FYNNEI. Trimming shortened V by 6 bases and J by 3 bases, and 17 bases separated the two germline ends. The CDR3 extends over 15 amino acids. CDR3 amino acids: CASSDYEGRHTEAFF. CDR3 nucleotides: TGTGCCAGCAGCGACTATGAAGGCAGGCACACTGAAGCTTTCTTT. Full variable domain (outside the CDR3, taken from reference TRBV2 and TRBJ1-1): EPEVTQTPSHQVTQMGQEVILRCVPISNHLYFYWYRQILGQKVEFLVSFYNNEISEKSEIFDDQFSVERPDGSNFTLKIRSTKLEDSAMYFCASSDYEGRHTEAFFGQGTRLTVV.

This chain joins TRBV27 and TRBJ2-5; possibly TRBD1 for D (6 bases). The CDR3 sequence is 14 residues long. Per germline, CDR1 MNHEY and CDR2 SMNVEV (reference sequence). Trimming stripped 5 bases from V and 7 bases from J, with 17 bases between. The CDR3 loop is CASSETGSWGTQYF. The CDR3 DNA reads TGTGCCAGCAGTGAAACAGGGAGTTGGGGGACCCAGTACTTC.

The rearrangement joins TRBV14 to TRBJ1-2; D might be TRBD1 (5 bases). The germline V gene encodes CDR1 SGHDN and CDR2 FVKESK. The CDR3 runs 13 residues. Trimming took off 1 base at V and 8 bases at J, with 11 bases between the two ends. In DNA, the CDR3 is TGTGCCAGCAGCCAAGGGGGCCCCTGGGGCTACACCTTC. Protein: CASSQGGPWGYTF.

In DNA, the CDR3 is TGCAGCGTCCGTCCCGACAGGGAACCCTCCACAGATACGCAGTATTTT. This sequence encodes CSVRPDREPSTDTQYF. The J gene is TRBJ2-3, the V gene TRBV29-1; 7 nucleotides align to TRBD1. V was clipped by 6 bases and J by 2 bases; unmatched bases: 14. The CDR3 has 16 amino acids. Germline CDR1 and CDR2: SQVTM and ANQGSEA.

This clone was recorded a few times. The CDR3 protein is CASRTLQGAASGANVLTF. The DNA for the CDR3 is TGTGCCAGCAGAACCCTACAGGGGGCGGCCTCTGGGGCCAACGTCCTGACTTTC. The chain uses TRBV2 and TRBJ2-6, with TRBD1 matching over 9 bases. Per germline, CDR1 SNHLY and CDR2 FYNNEI. V shed 6 bases and J 0 bases; nucleotides not matched to a gene: 9. This CDR3 has 18 residues.

The chain has TRBV27 and TRBJ2-2; 9 positions match TRBD1. Germline CDR1 MNHEY, CDR2 SMNVEV (reference sequence). V shed 6 bases, J shed 2 bases, and the junction held 19 bases outside the gene matches. The CDR3 consists of 20 residues. The CDR3 bases are TGTGCCAGCAGCAGGGGACAGGGAGCCAGCGGGATTGTTAACACCGGGGAGCTGTTTTTT. It is translated as CASSRGQGASGIVNTGELFF.

The gene calls are TRBV6-5 and TRBJ1-5; D perhaps matches TRBD1 (5 bases). The CDR3 extends over 15 amino acids. Germline-derived CDR1 and CDR2 are MNHEY and SVGAGI. V lost 0 bases, J lost 5 bases, and 11 bases lay in between. CDR3 nucleotides: TGTGCCAGCAGTTACTCCTCAGGGAGGGATCAGCCCCAGCATTTT. Protein sequence: CASSYSSGRDQPQHF.

The CDR3 sequence: CASSDRRLDRGHETQYF. DNA for the CDR3: TGTGCCAGCAGCGATCGGAGGCTTGACAGGGGGCACGAGACCCAGTACTTC. The J gene is TRBJ2-5, the V gene TRBV7-9; TRBD1 aligns across 10 bases. Losses at the gene ends were 5 bases for V and 5 bases for J; bases not matched to a gene: 14. The CDR3 length is 17 residues. CDR1 and CDR2 from the germline V gene are SEHNR and FQNEAQ (reference sequence).

This chain links TRBV5-6 with TRBJ2-5; D gene uncertain. V lost 4 bases, J lost 4 bases, and 11 bases lay in between. Germline assignment: CDR1 SGHDT and CDR2 YYEEEE. The CDR3 spans 13 residues. CDR3 DNA sequence: TGTGCCAGCAGCATGGACCCCGGAGAGACCCAGTACTTC. Its translation: CASSMDPGETQYF. The variable domain in full, completed from reference TRBV5-6 and TRBJ2-5, reads DAGVTQSPTHLIKTRGQQVTLRCSPKSGHDTVSWYQQALGQGPQFIFQYYEEEERQRGNFPDRFSGHQFPNYSSELNVNALLLGDSALYLCASSMDPGETQYFGPGTRLLVL.

V is TRBV6-5 and J is TRBJ2-7; 9 positions match TRBD2. This CDR3 spans 14 amino acids. Germline V CDR1 and CDR2: MNHEY, SVGAGI. Trimming cost V 6 bases and J 5 bases; bases outside gene matches: 8. CDR3 coding DNA: TGTGCCAGCAGCCCTCTAGCGGGGAGACACGAGCAGTACTTC. It codes for CASSPLAGRHEQYF.

In this sample, this clone turned up once. This sample also contains other DNA sequences that code for the same CDR3. This rearrangement joins TRBV6-5 to TRBJ1-4, with 8 bases matching TRBD1. Trimming at V came to 6 bases and at J to 8 bases, leaving 8 bases not matched to a gene. The CDR3 runs to 14 residues. Germline-derived CDR1 and CDR2 are MNHEY and SVGAGI. The CDR3 DNA reads TGTGCCAGCAGCCAAGGACAGGGTTCCGAAAAACTGTTTTTT. It is translated as CASSQGQGSEKLFF.

The CDR3 sequence: CASSSLYEQYF. CDR3 in DNA: TGTGCCAGCAGTTCCCTCTACGAGCAGTACTTC. The chain combines TRBV6-5 with TRBJ2-7; D unresolved. This CDR3 comprises 11 residues. V lost 4 bases, J lost 3 bases, and 4 bases lay in between. CDR1 and CDR2 from the germline V gene are MNHEY and SVGAGI.

This clone was counted a single time. This chain connects TRBV7-9 to TRBJ2-2; D is undetermined. V shed 3 bases and J shed 6 bases, with 8 bases lying between them. The germline CDR1 and CDR2 sequences are SEHNR and FQNEAQ (reference sequence). The CDR3 length is 13 residues. This CDR3 reads CASSFSTSGELFF. For the CDR3, the DNA is TGTGCCAGCAGCTTTAGCACGTCCGGGGAGCTGTTTTTT. Full variable domain (rest looked up from reference TRBV7-9 and TRBJ2-2): DTGVSQNPRHKITKRGQNVTFRCDPISEHNRLYWYRQTLGQGPEFLTYFQNEAQLEKSRLLSDRFSAERPKGSFSTLEIQRTEQGDSAMYLCASSFSTSGELFFGEGSRLTVL.

The chain couples TRBV28 to TRBJ2-3; 7 positions agree with TRBD1. The CDR3 has 12 amino acids. J was trimmed by 11 bases and V by 4 bases; bases with no gene match: 6. Germline CDR1 reads MDHEN; CDR2 reads SYDVKM. The CDR3 DNA reads TGTGCCAGCAGTTCCATCCGGGACAGGCAGTATTTT. This encodes CASSSIRDRQYF.

This clone showed up just once. This chain links TRBV11-2 with TRBJ1-2, with TRBD1 identical over 7 bases. There are 16 residues in the CDR3. CDR1 and CDR2 (germline): SGHAT, FQNNGV. The trim removed 5 bases at V and 2 bases at J, leaving 11 bases unmatched. Written as DNA, the CDR3 is TGTGCCAGCAGCCCACGGCCCGAGGGGGCGAACTATGGCTACACCTTC. Residues: CASSPRPEGANYGYTF.

The rearrangement links TRBV27 to TRBJ1-1; 7 bases agree with TRBD1. The germline CDR1 and CDR2 sequences are MNHEY and SMNVEV (reference sequence). The V gene end was trimmed by 2 bases and the J gene end by 4 bases; junction bases not matched to a gene: 7. The CDR3 is made up of 15 amino acids. The CDR3 spells CASSLGDRSLTEAFF. The CDR3 nucleotides read TGTGCCAGCAGTTTAGGGGACAGAAGCCTCACTGAAGCTTTCTTT.

CDR3 coding DNA: TGTGCCAGCACCCCAGCCCAGGGATATGAGCAGTTCTTC. Translation: CASTPAQGYEQFF. This rearrangement joins TRBV14 to TRBJ2-1; tentatively, D is TRBD1 (5 bases). The CDR3 extends over 13 amino acids. Trimming stripped 7 bases from V and 8 bases from J, with 15 bases between. Germline assignment: CDR1 SGHDN and CDR2 FVKESK.

The rearrangement uses TRBV2 and TRBJ1-5, with 9 bases that match TRBD1. After removal of 10 bases from V and 4 bases from J, the junction contained 5 bases not matched to a gene. The CDR3 runs to 13 residues. Germline CDR1 SNHLY, CDR2 FYNNEI. CDR3 bases: TGTGCCACCGGACAGGGGTTAAATCAGCCCCAGCATTTT. It codes for CATGQGLNQPQHF. The full variable domain, with the rest looked up from reference TRBV2 and TRBJ1-5, is EPEVTQTPSHQVTQMGQEVILRCVPISNHLYFYWYRQILGQKVEFLVSFYNNEISEKSEIFDDQFSVERPDGSNFTLKIRSTKLEDSAMYFCATGQGLNQPQHFGDGTRLSIL.

The V gene is TRBV11-2, the J gene TRBJ2-5, with 10 positions matching TRBD2. Unmatched junction bases numbered 3, after V lost 6 bases and J lost 5 bases. CDR1 is SGHAT and CDR2 is FQNNGV in the germline V gene. CDR3 length: 13 residues. DNA for the CDR3: TGTGCCAGCAGACCTAGCGGGAGTGAGACCCAGTACTTC. Its protein product is CASRPSGSETQYF.

This rearrangement joins TRBV7-2 to TRBJ1-4, with D tentatively TRBD1 (6 bases). Germline CDR1 SGHTA, CDR2 FQGNSA. V lost 1 base, J lost 5 bases, and 11 bases lay in between. CDR3 length: 15 residues. The CDR3 sequence is CASSLETGENEKLFF. DNA of the CDR3: TGTGCCAGCAGCTTAGAGACAGGAGAGAATGAAAAACTGTTTTTT.